This section outlines one TCR beta chain sequence together with its context. Its specificity is unknown. Germline V gene lookup returns CDR1 SGDLS and CDR2 YYNGEE. Losses at the gene ends were 3 bases for V and 6 bases for J; bases not matched to a gene: 5. There are 14 residues in the CDR3. This sample was included in a study of cytomegalovirus exposure and HLA in healthy donors. PCR used 60 Vbeta primers and 13 Jbeta primers. In the authors' workflow: Some 80 million unique TCR beta chains, 9.5 million to 14 million shared, were counted in a later analysis. Data came from immunoSEQ multiplex PCR; TCRdb stores just in-frame clones and leaves some out. V and J calls and clone size are given by that table; D and trimming were obtained from the DNA. The sample has about 100,000 clones, around four fifths seen once. Overall study findings and caveats: 150 to 200 TCR beta chains were listed as cytomegalovirus-associated. In presence/absence analyses, roughly uniform sequencing depth across donors was assumed.

Sample: PBMCs. This TCR came from a woman aged 60-70 years in good health and CMV-seronegative. V is TRBV9 and J is TRBJ2-2; 7 bases agree with TRBD2. In nucleotides, the CDR3 is TGTGCCAGCAGCGACCCCCGGGGGGCCGGGGAGCTGTTTTTT. Translated, it gives CASSDPRGAGELFF.